This TCR beta chain was captured in a study of T-cell memory formation after mild COVID-19. Via MiXCR, TCRdb re-called the 5' RACE reads, giving one row per CDR3 protein. The sample includes hundreds of thousands of distinct CDR3 sequences, around 21% seen only once; the top ten take 9.5% to 15%. The CDR3 has 14 residues. CDR1 MNHEY and CDR2 SMNVEV come from the germline V gene (reference sequence). The V and J ends lost 2 bases and 9 bases respectively, with 14 bases between them. V and J are TRBV27 and TRBJ2-1, with no clear D. The sequence derives from an adult woman who had mild COVID-19 (a few samples of this study predate the infection). Cell type and time point are not known. The sequencing sample was made of PBMCs or a T cell subset sorted from them (not recorded which). The CDR3 DNA follows: TGTGCCAGCAGTTTAAACCCCGCCGCCGCTGAGCAGTTCTTC. Its protein is CASSLNPAAAEQFF.